This T cell receptor (beta chain) was identified during a study of shared clonotypes between healthy human individuals. Study at large: Each donor contributed plates that comprised three CD4 naive, three CD4 memory, two CD8 naive and one CD8 memory.

The table came from immunoSEQ multiplex PCR; TCRdb's copy has only in-frame clones and leaves some out. The table has about 980,000 clones, over 75% seen once. Study-wide results and caveats: Compared with memory subsets, naive subsets generally had larger estimated richness.

Comments on this clone: The antigen is undetermined.

Each sample came from a Caucasian adult donor living in Nashville, Tennessee. This CDR3 is built from 14 residues. V was clipped by 0 bases and J by 7 bases, with 10 bases between them. Germline loops: CDR1 SGHRS, CDR2 YFSETQ. The sequencing input was memory CD4+ T cells sorted from blood. Regarding subset: CD45RA-negative fraction. This receptor was identified in a man between 18 and 29 years old in good health. This chain connects TRBV5-1 to TRBJ1-4; D is possibly TRBD1 (6 bases). The chain's CDR3 is CASSLDRGSEKLFF. The CDR3 region has the DNA TGCGCCAGCAGCTTGGATAGGGGGAGTGAAAAACTGTTTTTT.